This T cell receptor (beta chain) emerged from a study of blood T cell repertoires in COVID-19. Turning to the study itself: Both acute and convalescent COVID-19 samples were obtained from the United States, Italy and Spain. T cells, B-cell-depleted T cells, or PBMCs supplied cDNA or gDNA.

CDR1 is SGDLS and CDR2 is YYNGEE in the germline V gene. This CDR3 contains 15 residues. V dropped 3 bases and J dropped 3; count of bases not matched to a gene: 2. Seattle participants joined during active infection and were tracked over time. As regards this clone: Other DNA sequences in the sample encode the same CDR3.

In the original analysis: Reference gene primer amplification yielded estimated nucleated cell counts. Profiling relied on immunoSEQ multiplex PCR, and the TCRdb table lists in-frame clones only, not all of them. Clone size and the V and J calls come from that table; the DNA yielded D and trimming. The table has roughly 340,000 clones, 87% seen once; the top ten hold nearly 6.5%. This receptor was taken from a woman between 45 and 65 years old with COVID-19, enrolled during active disease. Sequenced input: peripheral blood. V gene TRBV9 combines with J gene TRBJ2-3, with TRBD2 matching 12 bases. Here the CDR3 DNA reads TGTGCCAGCAGCGCAACTAGCGGGAGGACAGATACGCAGTATTTT. Its translation is CASSATSGRTDTQYF.